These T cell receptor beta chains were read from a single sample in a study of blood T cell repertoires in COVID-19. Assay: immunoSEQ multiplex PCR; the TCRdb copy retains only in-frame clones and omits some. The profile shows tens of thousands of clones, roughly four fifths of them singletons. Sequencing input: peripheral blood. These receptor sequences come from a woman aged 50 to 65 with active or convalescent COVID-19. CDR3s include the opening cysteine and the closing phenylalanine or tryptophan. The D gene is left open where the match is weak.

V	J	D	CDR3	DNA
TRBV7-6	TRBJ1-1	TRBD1	CASSLGTTGGTEAFF	TGTGCCAGCAGCTTAGGCACTACAGGGGGCACTGAAGCTTTCTTT
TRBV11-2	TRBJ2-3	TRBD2	CASNPSGRAGTQYF	TGTGCCAGCAATCCGAGCGGGAGGGCCGGAACGCAGTATTTT
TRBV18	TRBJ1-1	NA	CASSPQRGDTEAFF	TGTGCCAGCTCACCACAGCGGGGAGACACTGAAGCTTTCTTT
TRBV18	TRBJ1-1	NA	CASSPSRDTEAFF	TGTGCCAGCTCACCAAGCAGGGACACTGAAGCTTTCTTT
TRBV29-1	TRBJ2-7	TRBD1	CSTWDRATGEQYF	TGCAGCACCTGGGACAGGGCCACTGGCGAGCAGTACTTC
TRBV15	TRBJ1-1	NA	CATSRVRGQAFF	TGTGCCACCAGCAGGGTCAGGGGCCAGGCTTTCTTT
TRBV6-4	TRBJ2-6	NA	CASSAGPGANVLTF	TGTGCCAGCAGTGCAGGGCCCGGGGCCAACGTCCTGACTTTC
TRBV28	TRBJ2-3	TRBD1	CASSTGVLTDTQYF	TGTGCCAGCAGTACAGGGGTCCTCACAGATACGCAGTATTTT
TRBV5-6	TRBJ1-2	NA	CASSFRPKIANYGYTF	TGTGCCAGCAGCTTTCGTCCGAAGATAGCGAACTATGGCTACACCTTC
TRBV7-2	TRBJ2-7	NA	CASSLDGSSYEQYF	TGTGCCAGCAGCTTAGACGGGAGCTCCTACGAGCAGTACTTC
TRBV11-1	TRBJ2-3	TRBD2	CASSTRGRGGTDTQYF	TGTGCCAGCAGTACCAGAGGGCGGGGGGGCACAGATACGCAGTATTTT
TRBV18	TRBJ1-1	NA	CASSGYRLNTEAFF	TGTGCCAGCTCCGGATACAGACTGAACACTGAAGCTTTCTTT
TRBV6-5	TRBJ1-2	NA	CASSYLSQGYGYTF	TGTGCCAGCAGTTATCTGAGCCAGGGCTATGGCTACACCTTC
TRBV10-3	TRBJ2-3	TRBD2	CAISPRLAGVDTQYF	TGTGCCATCAGTCCGAGACTAGCGGGAGTGGATACGCAGTATTTT
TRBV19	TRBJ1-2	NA	CASSTPAGGGGYTF	TGTGCCAGTAGCACCCCCGCGGGTGGCGGGGGCTACACCTTC
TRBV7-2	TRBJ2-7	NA	CASSLGLAVEKRQYF	TGTGCCAGCAGCTTAGGACTGGCCGTAGAAAAGAGGCAGTACTTC
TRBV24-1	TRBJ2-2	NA	CATSDLHGGKPGELFF	TGTGCCACCAGTGATTTGCATGGCGGGAAGCCCGGGGAGCTGTTTTTT
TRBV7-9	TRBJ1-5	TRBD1	CASSHGQGRHNQPQHF	TGTGCCAGCAGCCATGGACAGGGACGGCACAATCAGCCCCAGCATTTT